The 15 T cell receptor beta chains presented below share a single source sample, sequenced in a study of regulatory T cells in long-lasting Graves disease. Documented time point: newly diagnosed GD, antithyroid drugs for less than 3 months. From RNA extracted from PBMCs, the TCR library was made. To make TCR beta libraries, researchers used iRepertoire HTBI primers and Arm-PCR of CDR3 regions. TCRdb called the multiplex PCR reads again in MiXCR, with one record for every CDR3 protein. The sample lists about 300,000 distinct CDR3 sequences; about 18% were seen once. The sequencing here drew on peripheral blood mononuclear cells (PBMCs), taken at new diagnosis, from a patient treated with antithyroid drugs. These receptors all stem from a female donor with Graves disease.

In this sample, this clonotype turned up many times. CDR3 residues: CASSLNRVVGYTF. The CDR3 DNA reads as TGTGCCAGCAGTTTAAATCGGGTGGTCGGCTACACCTTC. The chain links TRBV27 to TRBJ1-2; D gene ambiguous. The germline V gene has CDR1 MNHEY and CDR2 SMNVEV (reference sequence). V dropped 2 bases and J dropped 8 bases, with 12 bases sitting between them. The CDR3 runs 13 residues.

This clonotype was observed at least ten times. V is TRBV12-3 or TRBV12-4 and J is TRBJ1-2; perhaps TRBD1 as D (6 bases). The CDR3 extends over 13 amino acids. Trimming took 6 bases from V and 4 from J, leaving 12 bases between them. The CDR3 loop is CASSLDSSYGYTF. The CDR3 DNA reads TGTGCCAGCAGCCTGGACAGCTCCTATGGCTACACCTTC.

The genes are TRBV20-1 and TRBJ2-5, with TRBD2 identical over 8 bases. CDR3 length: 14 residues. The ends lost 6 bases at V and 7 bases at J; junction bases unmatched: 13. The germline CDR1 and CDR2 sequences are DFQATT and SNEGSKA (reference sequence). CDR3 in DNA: TGCAGTGCACACCCACCGGGACTAGGGGTGACCCAGTACTTC. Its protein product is CSAHPPGLGVTQYF.

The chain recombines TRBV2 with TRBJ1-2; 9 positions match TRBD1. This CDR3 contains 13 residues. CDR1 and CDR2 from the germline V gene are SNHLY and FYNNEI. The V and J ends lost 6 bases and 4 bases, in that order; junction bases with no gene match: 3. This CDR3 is CASRGTGSYGYTF. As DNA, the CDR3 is TGTGCCAGCAGGGGGACAGGGAGCTATGGCTACACCTTC.

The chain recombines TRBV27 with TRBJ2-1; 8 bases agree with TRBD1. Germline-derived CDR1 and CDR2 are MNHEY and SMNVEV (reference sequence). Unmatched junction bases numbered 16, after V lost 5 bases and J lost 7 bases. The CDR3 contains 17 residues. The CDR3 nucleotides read TGTGCCAGCAGTCCCAGCCCAGGGGGCCCCGTTAGTAATGAGCAGTTCTTC. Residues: CASSPSPGGPVSNEQFF.

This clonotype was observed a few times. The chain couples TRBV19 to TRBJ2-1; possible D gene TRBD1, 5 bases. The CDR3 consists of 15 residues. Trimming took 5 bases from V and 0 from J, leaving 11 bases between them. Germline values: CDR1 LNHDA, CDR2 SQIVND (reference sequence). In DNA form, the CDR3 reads TGTGCCAGTAGTGTGGGGCGGAGCTCCTACAATGAGCAGTTCTTC. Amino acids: CASSVGRSSYNEQFF.

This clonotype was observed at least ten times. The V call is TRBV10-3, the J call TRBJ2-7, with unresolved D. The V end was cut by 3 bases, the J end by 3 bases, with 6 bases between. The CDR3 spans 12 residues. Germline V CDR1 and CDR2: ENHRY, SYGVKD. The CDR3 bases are TGTGCCATCAGTGACAGAGACTACGAGCAGTACTTC. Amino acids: CAISDRDYEQYF.

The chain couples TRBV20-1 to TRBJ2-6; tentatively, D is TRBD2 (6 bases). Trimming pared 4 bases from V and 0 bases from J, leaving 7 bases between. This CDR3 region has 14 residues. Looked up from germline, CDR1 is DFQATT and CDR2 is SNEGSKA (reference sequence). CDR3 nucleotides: TGCAGTGCTACCGGGAGCTCTGGGGCCAACGTCCTGACTTTC. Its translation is CSATGSSGANVLTF.

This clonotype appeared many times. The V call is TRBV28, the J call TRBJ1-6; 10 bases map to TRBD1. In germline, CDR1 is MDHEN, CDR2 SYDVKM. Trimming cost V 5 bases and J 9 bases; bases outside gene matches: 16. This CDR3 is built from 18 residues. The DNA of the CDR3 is TGTGCCAGCAGTCCCCTCGGAGCGACAGGGGGCGGGAGTTCACCCCTCCACTTT. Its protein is CASSPLGATGGGSSPLHF.

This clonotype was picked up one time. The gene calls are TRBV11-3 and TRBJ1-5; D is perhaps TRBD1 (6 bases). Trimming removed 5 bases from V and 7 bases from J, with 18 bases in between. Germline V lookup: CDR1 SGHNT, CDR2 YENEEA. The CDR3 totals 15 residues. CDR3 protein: CASSVSQGTGQPQHF. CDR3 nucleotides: TGTGCCAGCAGCGTGTCCCAGGGAACAGGGCAGCCCCAGCATTTT.

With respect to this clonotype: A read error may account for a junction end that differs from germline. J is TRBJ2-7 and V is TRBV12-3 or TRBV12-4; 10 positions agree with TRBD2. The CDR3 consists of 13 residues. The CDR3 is CASSDLAGEEQYF. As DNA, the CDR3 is TGCGCCAGCAGTGACCTAGCGGGGGAAGAGCAGTACTTC.

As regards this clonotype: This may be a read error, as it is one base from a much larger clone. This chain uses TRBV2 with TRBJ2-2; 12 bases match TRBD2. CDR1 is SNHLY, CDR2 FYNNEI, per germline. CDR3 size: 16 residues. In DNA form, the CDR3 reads TGTGGCGGAACAGGCCCGACTAGCGGGAGTCCCGGGGAGCTGGTTTTT. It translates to CGGTGPTSGSPGELVF. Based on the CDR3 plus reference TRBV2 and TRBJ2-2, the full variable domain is EPEVTQTPSHQVTQMGQEVILRCVPISNHLYFYWYRQILGQKVEFLVSFYNNEISEKSEIFDDQFSVERPDGSNFTLKIRSTKLEDSAMYFCGGTGPTSGSPGELVFGEGSRLTVL.

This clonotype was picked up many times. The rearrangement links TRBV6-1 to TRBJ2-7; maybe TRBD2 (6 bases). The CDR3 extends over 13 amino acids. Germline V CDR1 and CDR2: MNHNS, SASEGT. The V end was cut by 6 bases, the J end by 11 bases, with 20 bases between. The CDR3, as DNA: TGTGCCAGCAGAGACCCCCGCGGGGCCAGGGAGTACTTC. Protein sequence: CASRDPRGAREYF.

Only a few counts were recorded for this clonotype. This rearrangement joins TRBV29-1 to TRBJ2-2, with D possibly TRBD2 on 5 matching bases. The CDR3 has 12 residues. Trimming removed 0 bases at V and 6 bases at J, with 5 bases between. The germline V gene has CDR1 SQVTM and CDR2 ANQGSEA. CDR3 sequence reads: CSVEERAGELFF. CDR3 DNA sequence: TGCAGCGTTGAAGAGCGGGCCGGGGAGCTGTTTTTT.

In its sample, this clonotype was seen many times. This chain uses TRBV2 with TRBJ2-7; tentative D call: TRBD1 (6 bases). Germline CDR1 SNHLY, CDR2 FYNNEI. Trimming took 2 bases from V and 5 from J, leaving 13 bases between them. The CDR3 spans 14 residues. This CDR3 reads CASSEIGQTDEQYF. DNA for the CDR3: TGTGCCAGCAGTGAAATAGGACAGACCGACGAGCAGTACTTC.